Shown below are 13 T cell receptor beta chains from a single sample sequenced in a study of neoadjuvant nivolumab and ipilimumab in lung cancer. Sequencing used immunoSEQ multiplex PCR; TCRdb keeps in-frame clones, though not all of them. The sample lists 30,000 or so clones; 92% were seen once. This specimen consisted of peripheral blood, obtained after neoadjuvant nivolumab, alone or with ipilimumab, at or shortly before surgery. Receptors originate from an adult with non-small cell lung cancer.

The genes are TRBV10-2 and TRBJ1-1, with D unresolved. This CDR3 is built from 13 residues. V was shortened by 6 bases and J by 1 base, with 9 bases between the two germline ends. Germline V CDR1 and CDR2: WSHSY, SAAADI. CDR3: CASSFGENTEAFF. The CDR3 bases are TGCGCCAGCAGCTTTGGGGAGAACACTGAAGCTTTCTTT.

The chain couples TRBV9 to TRBJ1-2; D is unclear. The CDR3 consists of 17 residues. Trimming took 3 bases from V and 1 from J, leaving 19 bases between them. CDR1 is SGDLS, CDR2 YYNGEE, per germline. The chain's CDR3 is CASSAGGQLGLNYGYTF. In DNA form, the CDR3 reads TGTGCCAGCAGCGCTGGCGGCCAATTGGGTCTTAACTATGGCTACACCTTC.

V gene TRBV5-4 combines with J gene TRBJ2-1; TRBD1 matches at 9 bases. CDR3 length: 13 residues. Germline CDR1 is SGHNT and CDR2 is YYREEE (reference sequence). The V segment lost 4 bases and the J segment 9 bases; nucleotides outside the gene matches: 5. The CDR3 nucleotides read TGTGCCAGCAGCCACCCGGACAGGGGTGAGCAGTTCTTC. It yields the protein CASSHPDRGEQFF.

The chain joins TRBV18 to TRBJ1-5, with D possibly TRBD1 on 6 matching bases. The V gene lost 3 bases and the J gene lost 3 bases, with 15 bases spanning the gap. Germline V gene sequence: CDR1 KGHSH, CDR2 LQKENI. This CDR3 is 16 amino acids long. The CDR3 nucleotides are TGTGCCAGCTCACCGGGGGACACCCTCTCCAATCAGCCCCAGCATTTT. Translating it yields CASSPGDTLSNQPQHF.

J is TRBJ1-1 and V is TRBV28, with TRBD1 matching 10 bases. In germline, CDR1 is MDHEN, CDR2 SYDVKM. V dropped 3 bases and J dropped 0; count of bases not matched to a gene: 10. The CDR3 consists of 18 residues. The CDR3 is CASSFKTLGQGLNTEAFF. The DNA of the CDR3 is TGTGCCAGCAGTTTCAAAACTTTGGGACAGGGGTTGAACACTGAAGCTTTCTTT.

The chain joins TRBV18 to TRBJ2-3, with D tentatively TRBD1 (5 bases). V was clipped by 4 bases and J by 2 bases, with 13 bases between them. Germline V gene lookup returns CDR1 KGHSH and CDR2 LQKENI. This CDR3 comprises 15 residues. CDR3 nucleotides: TGTGCCAGCTCACGGATTCAGGGAACCACAGATACGCAGTATTTT. It encodes CASSRIQGTTDTQYF. Combining the CDR3 with reference TRBV18 and TRBJ2-3 gives the whole variable domain NAGVMQNPRHLVRRRGQEARLRCSPMKGHSHVYWYRQLPEEGLKFMVYLQKENIIDESGMPKERFSAEFPKEGPSILRIQQVVRGDSAAYFCASSRIQGTTDTQYFGPGTRLTVL.

The J gene is TRBJ2-1, the V gene TRBV9; TRBD2 might be the D (6 bases). The ends were cut back, 4 bases at V and 7 bases at J, with 15 bases in the middle. Looked up from germline, CDR1 is SGDLS and CDR2 is YYNGEE. The length of the CDR3 is 14 residues. The CDR3 DNA sequence: TGTGCCAGCAGCCCCCTAGGCGGGAATAATGAGCAGTTCTTC. Translation gives CASSPLGGNNEQFF. The full variable domain, in which reference TRBV9 and TRBJ2-1 provide the parts outside the CDR3, is DSGVTQTPKHLITATGQRVTLRCSPRSGDLSVYWYQQSLDQGLQFLIQYYNGEERAKGNILERFSAQQFPDLHSELNLSSLELGDSALYFCASSPLGGNNEQFFGPGTRLTVL.

The V gene is TRBV9, the J gene TRBJ2-1, with 8 bases matching TRBD2. Germline V lookup: CDR1 SGDLS, CDR2 YYNGEE. The J segment lost 7 bases and the V segment lost 1 base, leaving 7 bases of the junction unmatched. This CDR3 contains 15 residues. CDR3 coding DNA: TGTGCCAGCAGCGTACTTCCTAGCGGGTGGAATGAGCAGTTCTTC. Translating it yields CASSVLPSGWNEQFF.

The chain recombines TRBV15 with TRBJ2-5, with 7 bases lining up with TRBD2. Germline lookup yields CDR1 LNHNV and CDR2 YYDKDF (reference sequence). Trimming took 3 bases from V and 4 from J; bases not matched to a gene: 11. The CDR3 contains 16 residues. CDR3 in DNA: TGTGCCACCAGCAGTGCAGGACTAGTGGTCCTAGAGACCCAGTACTTC. It is translated as CATSSAGLVVLETQYF.

This clone has more than one count but fewer than ten. V usage is TRBV18 and J usage is TRBJ2-2; D uncertain. This CDR3 has 17 amino acids. V gave up 2 bases and J gave up 1 base, with 14 bases separating them. Germline CDR1 and CDR2: KGHSH and LQKENI. CDR3 nucleotides: TGTGCCAGCTCACCAATCGGACGAACGGTGAACACCGGGGAGCTGTTTTTT. It is translated as CASSPIGRTVNTGELFF.

The chain combines TRBV5-1 with TRBJ2-4; a possible D gene is TRBD1 (6 bases). With 3 bases removed from V and 4 bases from J, the gap between germline ends came to 11 bases. The CDR3 extends over 14 amino acids. Germline assignment: CDR1 SGHRS and CDR2 YFSETQ. This CDR3 is CASSSDSRKNIQYF. DNA of the CDR3: TGCGCCAGCAGCTCGGACAGTAGGAAAAACATTCAGTACTTC.

A single count supports this clone. The chain is built from TRBV29-1 and TRBJ2-1, with D hard to call. The CDR3 has 13 amino acids. Germline V gene lookup returns CDR1 SQVTM and CDR2 ANQGSEA. V was shortened by 8 bases and J by 4 bases, with 15 bases between the two germline ends. The CDR3, as DNA: TGCAGCTTACTACCTACTACGTACAATGAGCAGTTCTTC. Its protein product is CSLLPTTYNEQFF.

V gene TRBV29-1 combines with J gene TRBJ1-1; possibly TRBD1 for D (5 bases). The CDR3 sequence is 11 residues long. Trimming took off 5 bases at V and 7 bases at J, with 11 bases between the two ends. Germline assignment: CDR1 SQVTM and CDR2 ANQGSEA. The CDR3 loop reads CSVWHDSEAFF. CDR3 DNA: TGCAGCGTTTGGCATGACAGTGAAGCTTTCTTT.